The present entry profiles one T cell receptor beta chain with its context. The antigen is undetermined. TCRdb keeps only in-frame clones here, not all; method: immunoSEQ multiplex PCR. In the table there are 71,000 or so clones, about 94% of which are singletons. Exclusion applied to patients with autoimmune disease history or systemic immunosuppression. This sample stems from a study of OX40 agonist ivuxolimab in advanced cancers. On the study more broadly: Dose-escalation cases comprised hepatocellular carcinoma, melanoma, renal cell or head and neck cancer.

The study, taken as a whole, reports: Relative to CD4+ cells, CD8+ T cells on average had more expanded clones.

This receptor was obtained from an adult with an advanced solid tumor such as melanoma, head and neck, liver or kidney cancer. The sequencing here drew on CD4+ or CD8+ T cells sorted from blood, taken in a trial of the OX40 agonist ivuxolimab.

The CDR3 coding sequence is TGTGCCAGTAGTCCCGGACAGGGGGTTGACTACGAGCAGTACTTC. It specifies CASSPGQGVDYEQYF. This sequence joins TRBV19 and TRBJ2-7; 10 bases map to TRBD1. Germline trimming cut 5 bases from V and 3 bases from J; bases unmatched to any gene: 7. Germline V gene lookup returns CDR1 LNHDA and CDR2 SQIVND (reference sequence). The CDR3 covers 15 residues.